The entry that follows covers one T cell receptor (beta chain) sequence. It has no known antigen specificity. The library was produced with the immunoSEQ multiplex PCR assay. For the multiplex PCR, a mixture combining 60 forward primers for TCR Vbeta segments and 13 reverse primers for TCR Jbeta segments was used. Amplification of the CDR3 region of rearranged TCR beta genes was performed with a multiplex PCR assay on genomic DNA. On the Illumina HiSeq System, the amplified TCR beta libraries were sequenced as 87-base-pair reads. The original methods were these. A later analysis counted about 80 million unique TCR beta chains across the 650 to 800 repertoires, and roughly 10 million of these chains were shared by at least two donors. Raw reads were error-corrected and collapsed into unique sequences by a nearest-neighbor algorithm in which closely related sequences were merged to remove PCR and sequencing errors. V, D and J gene segments were assigned by aligning CDR3 sequences to IMGT reference sequences. For a sequence to be retained, a match of at least six nucleotides was required to both a V gene segment and a J gene segment. Rearrangements were called productive when the CDR3 lacked stop codons and stayed in frame with V and J; all others were non-productive. CDR3 was defined by IMGT convention, running from the second conserved V-encoded cysteine to the conserved J-encoded phenylalanine. In an earlier analysis of around 540 of the donors, sequences lacking an unambiguous match to a single V gene segment were excluded. In an earlier analysis of a few hundred of the donors, a V segment was called functional when productive rearrangements were above 56.7%, and segregating when the standard deviation between donors exceeded 5%. A statistical classification framework was developed to diagnose cytomegalovirus status using the catalog of TCR beta chain sequences. V and J gene assignment, in a later analysis, came from comparing TCR nucleotide sequences with IMGT/GENE-DB human TR gene sequences. In a later analysis, CDR3 sequences and most-parsimonious VDJ recombination scenarios were assigned using the TCRdist pipeline. In a later analysis, every TCR beta chain was defined by the combination of its CDR3 amino acid sequence and its V-gene family, and reads without a unique V-gene family were dropped. A later analysis removed several hundred highly shared, low-generation-probability nucleotide sequences to deal with suspected cross-contamination and a sequencing artifact. In a later analysis, a clonal expansion index for each public chain was calculated from normalized within-repertoire ranks of inferred template counts. A later analysis computed generation probabilities with a VDJ recombination model fitted to out-of-frame rearrangements, and checked the results against IGoR. In a later analysis, hypergeometric tests were used to score TCR-TCR, TCR-HLA and TCR-CMV co-occurrence, with a repertoire-size bias correction applied to TCR pairs. False discovery rates were estimated in a later analysis by permuting HLA or CMV assignments 20 times. In a later analysis, co-occurring TCRs were grouped using DBSCAN, and TCRdist sequence similarity was added for clustering within HLA-allele-positive subsets. For co-occurrence clustering, repertoires with fewer than 30,000 or more than 120,000 public chains were excluded, along with roughly five repertoires with anomalous nucleotide sharing. TCRdb re-hosts the immuneACCESS table, in-frame sequences only. Its copies lack some clones; in the studies checked, an unresolved V gene accounts for under half of them, and the cause for the rest is not known. The V and J calls and clone size come from that table; D and trimming were worked out from the DNA. Per the sample table, the count is around 65,000 clones. The top ten constitute roughly 5% of the sample.

The data were taken from a study of cytomegalovirus exposure and HLA in healthy donors (dated by TCRdb to about 2017). A note on the overall study: According to an earlier analysis of 587 of the donors, some 180 million T cells yielded 90 million to 140 million unique TCR beta sequences and about 280 Gb of sequence data. An earlier analysis of roughly 600 of the donors used high-throughput TCR beta sequencing to judge whether each TCR beta V gene segment behaved as functional or pseudogenic. The number of donors typed differed by locus, with about 629-640 for A, B, C, DRB1 and DQB1, around 560 for DQA1, over 600 for DPA1, and 400 to 490 for DPB1. All discovery cohort repertoires had been generated using a single sequencing platform. The study aimed to test whether signatures of past pathogen exposure could be identified by cataloging public T cell receptors. Alongside the repertoire data, information on donor age, sex, ethnicity and CMV serostatus was compiled. Of the 300 to 500 genotyped donors, approximately 81% were placed in the genetic ancestry cluster associated with self-reported Caucasian donors. Roughly 5 DR-DQ haplotypes were handled as single units for association and clustering, since linkage in the cohort was strong. A later analysis re-examined previously published TCR beta repertoires from hundreds of donors and added high-resolution HLA genotyping to investigate patterns of TCR occurrence. The study used immunosequencing to profile the T cell repertoires of under 700 subjects and linked those repertoires to cytomegalovirus serostatus. Approximately 310 gigabases of sequencing data and about 92 million unique TCR sequences made up an early release that covered approximately 650 HLA-typed donors. Along with the approximately 620-subject first cohort, a separate validation cohort of 120 different subjects was used. Rather than using new phenotypic data, the later analysis identified candidate immune exposures from TCR beta sequences and from how often those sequences occurred across donors. The study combined high-throughput TCR immunosequencing, statistical association of individual TCRs with disease status, and machine learning to predict cytomegalovirus infection status. HLA typing included class I and class II loci at four-digit resolution. On average, roughly 250,000 unique TCR beta nucleotide sequences were sequenced per donor among 350 to 400 genotyped donors of the cohort, with roughly a sixth of those sequences being non-productive. A later genetic analysis took genome-wide SNP genotypes for 398 of the 666 donors and used that subset as a discovery cohort.

The cohort was made up of approximately 670 healthy bone marrow donors. At the time of sampling, every cohort member was nominally healthy, though immune exposures that went unrecorded were likely present. The donor was CMV seropositive and belonged to the group of more than 250 seropositive cohort members. A peripheral blood sample was collected from each donor, and TCR beta sequencing was performed on peripheral blood mononuclear cells. The Qiagen DNeasy Blood Extraction Kit was used to extract genomic DNA from the blood cell samples. There are 13 amino acids in the CDR3, from cysteine to phenylalanine inclusive. The CDR3 DNA has 39 bases and is translated from base 1. The germline V gene (reference sequence) sets CDR1 to MNHNY and CDR2 to SVGAGI. Trimming removed 5 bases from V and 2 bases from J, leaving 9 bases between the germline ends. General study outcomes and caveats: The authors suggested that the approach could potentially be generalized to other disease states and immunological phenotypes. According to a later genetic analysis, donors in an Asian-associated ancestry cluster had fewer N-insertions in productive TCRs than the roughly 700-donor mean. An association between a missense DCLRE1C variant and V-gene and J-gene trimming of TCR beta chains was found in a later genetic analysis and replicated in an independent cohort. In vitro tests confirmed that a few of the cytomegalovirus-associated TCR beta chains recognize cytomegalovirus antigens. According to a later analysis, most CMV-associated TCR beta chains appeared to be HLA-restricted, and the HLA associations seemed to be driven largely by CMV exposure. A later analysis associated 15,000 to 20,000 TCR beta sequences with specific HLA alleles at a false discovery rate of 0.05. A further reported finding was that TCR beta sequences accurately predicted the HLA-A and HLA-B alleles for most subjects in the first cohort. In an earlier analysis of roughly 500 of the donors, most TCR beta V segments appeared in productive rearrangements about 87% or about 30% of the time, broadly matching IMGT annotations. Strong co-occurrence of HLA alleles, especially DR and DQ, made assigning TCR associations to individual alleles difficult. Because HLA typing was unavailable for some donors at each locus, only the typed subset was used in association tests. A group of highly shared sequence variants was considered likely to be a technical artifact of the sequencing pipeline. According to a later analysis, parvovirus B19, influenza, CMV and Epstein-Barr virus appeared linked to several top co-occurrence clusters. The cohort was sequenced for TCR beta chains only, and without alpha or paired-chain data the features that could be detected were limited. Cytomegalovirus status was reported to be diagnosed by the classifier with high specificity and sensitivity in both the original and validation cohorts. A total of 150 to 200 TCR beta chains were listed by the study as associated with cytomegalovirus. In a later analysis, HLA-associated TCR beta chains showed more clonal expansion and lower generation probabilities than non-associated chains that were equally common. Roughly uniform sequencing depth across donors was assumed in presence/absence analyses, although this assumption may not hold. The earlier analysis of about 600 of the donors excluded 15 to 20 rarely observed V segments, including chromosome 9 orphons, because counts were too low. Most TCR sequences were seen in very few donors, while some public TCRs were found in many individuals. Correlated functional status among segregating V segments might be attributable to linkage disequilibrium, but an unknown experimental factor could not be ruled out. The 87-base-pair reads could not distinguish some IMGT-functional V segments, including TRBV6-2 and TRBV6-3, so those segments were excluded. CMV serostatus was the only immune exposure information available for the cohort. In a later analysis, TCR association rates were found to vary across HLA loci, with the most associated TCRs seen for DRB1 alleles and the fewest for HLA-C alleles.

The receptor comes from a man aged 25 to 45 in good health and CMV-seropositive. Sequencing used PBMCs. This chain is built from TRBV6-6 and TRBJ1-1, with the D gene too uncertain to name. The encoded CDR3 is CASSPGLNTEAFF. In nucleotide form, the sequence is TGTGCCAGCAGTCCAGGACTTAACACTGAAGCTTTCTTT.